This T cell receptor beta chain was profiled in a study of blood T cell repertoires in COVID-19. Study at large: Samples taken during acute and convalescent COVID-19 were collected in the United States, Italy and Spain. From T cells, B-cell-depleted T cells, or PBMCs came the material, which was cDNA or gDNA.

Germline V lookup: CDR1 MNHEY, CDR2 SMNVEV (reference sequence). The V and J ends lost 2 bases and 4 bases respectively, with 6 bases between them. The CDR3 loop spans 13 amino acids. Authors' data handling: Nucleated cell number was recorded as an estimate derived from reference gene primer amplification. TCRdb keeps only in-frame clones here, not all; method: immunoSEQ multiplex PCR. V and J calls and clone size follow that table, whereas D and trimming were derived from the DNA. The repertoire includes 84,000 or so clones, about 77% of them detected once, and roughly 6.3% sits in the top ten. The chain recombines TRBV27 with TRBJ2-1; weak D call: TRBD1 (6 bases). Sequencing used peripheral blood. This receptor was taken from a man in his sixties or seventies with COVID-19, enrolled during active disease. The CDR3 protein is CASSLRGYNEQFF. For the CDR3, the DNA is TGTGCCAGCAGTTTAAGGGGGTACAATGAGCAGTTCTTC.